Listed here are 31 T cell receptor beta chains from one sample, sequenced in a study of blood T cell repertoires in COVID-19 (dated by TCRdb to about 2020). The library was obtained by the immunoSEQ multiplex PCR assay. TCRdb provides this immuneACCESS table in a form limited to in-frame rearrangements. Some clones are lacking; in checked studies, under half of them reflect an unresolved V gene, and why the rest are absent is not known. Within this sample are under 200,000 clones, with roughly four fifths of them counted one time only. Clones ranked in the top ten supply 9.5% to 12% of the sample. What was sequenced was PBMCs or T cells enriched from blood (not recorded which). These receptors were obtained from a man between 45 and 60 years old who had recovered from COVID-19.

V and J are TRBV6-2 or TRBV6-3 and TRBJ2-3; D not resolved. From germline, CDR1 is MNHEY and CDR2 SVGEGT. Deletions cut 2 bases from V and 2 bases from J, with 17 bases between. The CDR3 has 17 residues. CDR3 protein: CASSYLRPQDPTDTQYF. DNA of the CDR3: TGTGCCAGCAGTTACCTCCGACCGCAGGATCCCACAGATACGCAGTATTTT.

The gene calls are TRBV7-3 and TRBJ2-3; TRBD1 agrees at 9 bases. CDR3 length: 15 residues. From germline, CDR1 is SGHTA and CDR2 FQGTGA. Trimming cost V 5 bases and J 5 bases; bases outside gene matches: 8. In DNA form, the CDR3 reads TGTGCCAGCAGCCCCCAGGCGGGACAGGGAGATACGCAGTATTTT. Translation: CASSPQAGQGDTQYF.

This chain connects TRBV18 to TRBJ2-7, with D possibly matching TRBD1 (6 bases). Between the trimmed V and J ends, which lost 1 base and 0 bases, there was a span of 7 bases. The CDR3 loop spans 14 amino acids. Germline CDR1 reads KGHSH; CDR2 reads LQKENI. The CDR3 DNA follows: TGTGCCAGCTCACCACTACAGGGCTCCTACGAGCAGTACTTC. This sequence encodes CASSPLQGSYEQYF.

The chain employs TRBV28 and TRBJ2-2; TRBD1 matches at 11 bases. The CDR3 covers 15 residues. Germline loops: CDR1 MDHEN, CDR2 SYDVKM. V trimming: 10 bases; J trimming: 2 bases; junction bases outside the gene matches: 6. For the CDR3, the DNA is TGTGCCACCCCGGGACAGGGGGGCAACACCGGGGAGCTGTTTTTT. Translation: CATPGQGGNTGELFF. Filled out from reference TRBV28 and TRBJ2-2, the complete variable domain reads DVKVTQSSRYLVKRTGEKVFLECVQDMDHENMFWYRQDPGLGLRLIYFSYDVKMKEKGDIPEGYSVSREKKERFSLILESASTNQTSMYLCATPGQGGNTGELFFGEGSRLTVL.

The rearrangement joins TRBV14 to TRBJ2-3, with 7 bases aligning to TRBD2. V gave up 8 bases and J gave up 2 bases; unmatched junction bases: 4. The CDR3 extends over 13 amino acids. Germline assignment: CDR1 SGHDN and CDR2 FVKESK. CDR3 sequence (DNA): TGTGCCAGCGGGGGGACTACCACAGATACGCAGTATTTT. Translation gives CASGGTTTDTQYF.

The J gene is TRBJ2-5, the V gene TRBV19; the D gene is possibly TRBD2 (6 bases). The V gene's germline CDR1 is LNHDA and CDR2 SQIVND (reference sequence). This CDR3 contains 18 residues. The ends were cut back, 3 bases at V and 5 bases at J, with 25 bases in the middle. CDR3 coding DNA: TGTGCCAGTAGTATCGGGGGTGCGAGAGCAGTGCATTGGGAGACCCAGTACTTC. Its protein is CASSIGGARAVHWETQYF. The full variable domain, completed using reference TRBV19 and TRBJ2-5, is DGGITQSPKYLFRKEGQNVTLSCEQNLNHDAMYWYRQDPGQGLRLIYYSQIVNDFQKGDIAEGYSVSREKKESFPLTVTSAQKNPTAFYLCASSIGGARAVHWETQYFGPGTRLLVL.

V is TRBV19 and J is TRBJ1-6, with 8 bases lining up with TRBD1. Trimming removed 8 bases from V and 8 bases from J; junction bases left unmatched: 11. The germline V gene has CDR1 LNHDA and CDR2 SQIVND (reference sequence). The length of the CDR3 is 15 residues. CDR3 loop: CASGGQGQEDSPLHF. The CDR3 coding sequence is TGTGCCAGTGGAGGGCAGGGACAGGAAGATTCACCCCTCCACTTT.

A single count supports this clone. The chain carries TRBV19 and TRBJ1-2, with a weak D call TRBD1 (6 bases). V was pared by 3 bases and J by 4 bases, with 21 bases between. The CDR3 consists of 17 residues. Germline lookup yields CDR1 LNHDA and CDR2 SQIVND (reference sequence). The CDR3 is CASSMMDRLSSFYGYTF. CDR3 nucleotides: TGTGCCAGTAGTATGATGGACAGACTCTCCTCATTCTATGGCTACACCTTC.

J is TRBJ1-6 and V is TRBV27; D remains unclear. CDR3 length: 13 residues. Looked up from germline, CDR1 is MNHEY and CDR2 is SMNVEV (reference sequence). V shed 3 bases and J shed 9 bases, with 9 bases lying between them. The CDR3 coding sequence is TGTGCCAGCAGTTTTGTAAGCGGTTCACCCCTCCACTTT. This codes for CASSFVSGSPLHF.

The chain recombines TRBV11-3 with TRBJ2-1, with unresolved D. Germline values: CDR1 SGHNT, CDR2 YENEEA. The V gene lost 1 base and the J gene lost 8 bases, with 9 bases spanning the gap. The CDR3 contains 13 residues. The CDR3 reads CASSLGLSDEQFF. The CDR3 coding sequence is TGTGCCAGCAGCTTAGGCTTGTCGGATGAGCAGTTCTTC.

This clone was counted a single time. The chain employs TRBV2 and TRBJ1-1, with 7 bases lining up with TRBD1. CDR1 is SNHLY and CDR2 is FYNNEI in the germline V gene. This CDR3 is 15 amino acids long. V was clipped by 10 bases and J by 0 bases; unmatched bases: 11. CDR3 sequence (DNA): TGTGCCACCACGCAGGGGGGTGTCCTGAACACTGAAGCTTTCTTT. Amino acid sequence: CATTQGGVLNTEAFF. Based on the CDR3 plus reference TRBV2 and TRBJ1-1, the full variable domain is EPEVTQTPSHQVTQMGQEVILRCVPISNHLYFYWYRQILGQKVEFLVSFYNNEISEKSEIFDDQFSVERPDGSNFTLKIRSTKLEDSAMYFCATTQGGVLNTEAFFGQGTRLTVV.

This clone appeared a few times. The chain links TRBV19 to TRBJ1-1; maybe TRBD1 (5 bases). Trimming shortened V by 8 bases and J by 10 bases, and 14 bases separated the two germline ends. This CDR3 spans 11 amino acids. Germline V CDR1 and CDR2: LNHDA, SQIVND (reference sequence). CDR3 sequence: CASRQFERAFF. CDR3 nucleotides: TGTGCCAGTCGACAGTTCGAACGAGCTTTCTTT.

The gene calls are TRBV28 and TRBJ2-3, with D hard to call. The CDR3 length is 12 residues. From germline, CDR1 is MDHEN and CDR2 SYDVKM. The V gene lost 2 bases and the J gene lost 11 bases, with 11 bases spanning the gap. CDR3 sequence reads: CASSLGPSRQYF. The CDR3, as DNA: TGTGCCAGCAGTTTAGGGCCCTCGAGGCAGTATTTT.

The CDR3: CASSLSAGNSPLHF. The CDR3 region has the DNA TGTGCCAGCAGCCTGTCGGCGGGAAATTCACCCCTCCACTTT. This chain connects TRBV3-1 (or the pseudogene TRBV3-2) to TRBJ1-6, with D uncertain. Trimming cost V 4 bases and J 7 bases, with 11 bases left between them. The CDR3 consists of 14 residues. Germline CDR1 LGHDT, CDR2 YNNKEL (reference sequence).

J is TRBJ2-1 and V is TRBV12-3 or TRBV12-4, with D tentatively TRBD1 (6 bases). This CDR3 spans 13 amino acids. Trimming left V 8 bases short and J 6 bases short, with 14 bases between. The CDR3 DNA is TGTGCCAGCCGACGTGGGGGCATCAATGAGCAGTTCTTC. Amino acids: CASRRGGINEQFF.

This clone was detected a few times. This chain links TRBV7-2 with TRBJ2-2, with a tentative D call TRBD1 (5 bases). CDR3 length equals 14 residues. V lost 4 bases, J lost 5 bases, and 11 bases lay in between. Germline V lookup: CDR1 SGHTA, CDR2 FQGNSA. The chain's CDR3 is CASSSGLGTGELFF. The CDR3 region has the DNA TGTGCCAGCAGCTCAGGGCTGGGGACCGGGGAGCTGTTTTTT.

This clone was picked up a small number of times. This chain joins TRBV3-1 (or the pseudogene TRBV3-2) and TRBJ2-1; 9 positions match TRBD1. J lost 9 bases, V lost 2 bases, and 5 bases had no gene match. Germline assignment: CDR1 LGHDT and CDR2 YNNKEL (reference sequence). The CDR3 contains 14 residues. The CDR3 here is CASSQSNRGLEQFF. The CDR3 DNA follows: TGTGCCAGCAGCCAATCTAACAGGGGGCTTGAGCAGTTCTTC.

V and J are TRBV12-3 or TRBV12-4 and TRBJ2-1; D is ambiguous. The CDR3 runs 13 residues. V lost 3 bases to trimming and J lost 8 bases, with 11 bases between them. This CDR3 is CASSLSLADEQFF. For the CDR3, the DNA is TGTGCCAGCAGTTTGTCGTTGGCGGATGAGCAGTTCTTC.

The CDR3 DNA is TGTGCCAGTACCCCGGAAGGTCGGGACTCTGCTTTCTTT. It yields the protein CASTPEGRDSAFF. The chain uses TRBV19 and TRBJ1-1, with D perhaps TRBD1 (5 bases). V was clipped by 7 bases and J by 11 bases, with 20 bases between them. This CDR3 is 13 amino acids long. CDR1 LNHDA and CDR2 SQIVND come from the germline V gene (reference sequence).

The chain combines TRBV12-5 with TRBJ2-3; D gene ambiguous. The germline gives CDR1 LGHNT, CDR2 FRNRAP. This CDR3 comprises 11 residues. V was clipped by 6 bases and J by 6 bases, with 7 bases between them. The CDR3 sequence is CASGALDTQYF. As DNA, the CDR3 is TGTGCTAGTGGAGCCCTCGATACGCAGTATTTT.

The CDR3 is CASSPWTGEETQYF. CDR3 nucleotides: TGCGCCAGCAGCCCATGGACAGGCGAAGAGACCCAGTACTTC. The V gene is TRBV5-1, the J gene TRBJ2-5, with 7 bases that match TRBD1. Germline lookup yields CDR1 SGHRS and CDR2 YFSETQ. The V segment lost 4 bases and the J segment 3 bases; nucleotides outside the gene matches: 6. The CDR3 is 14 residues long.

This clone was counted only a few times. This chain connects TRBV28 to TRBJ2-7; 9 nucleotides match TRBD1. Trimming took 7 bases from V and 5 from J; bases not matched to a gene: 15. CDR1 and CDR2 (germline): MDHEN, SYDVKM. This CDR3 is 16 amino acids long. In nucleotides, the CDR3 is TGTGCCAGCACCGCTTCTCCGGGACAGGGATGGGACGAGCAGTACTTC. Encoded protein: CASTASPGQGWDEQYF.

The chain uses TRBV5-1 and TRBJ1-2, with D possibly being TRBD1 (6 bases). Germline V gene data show CDR1 as SGHRS and CDR2 as YFSETQ. This CDR3 has 13 amino acids. The V end was cut by 4 bases, the J end by 8 bases, with 15 bases between. In DNA, the CDR3 is TGCGCCAGCAGCACACAGGGTGGCGGCGGCTACACCTTC. This codes for CASSTQGGGGYTF.

The chain joins TRBV6-1 to TRBJ2-7; D is ambiguous. Germline loops: CDR1 MNHNS, CDR2 SASEGT. V was shortened by 2 bases and J by 2 bases, with 10 bases between the two germline ends. The CDR3 consists of 14 residues. Here the CDR3 DNA reads TGTGCCAGCAGTGAATTGGTGGCGGCCTACGAGCAGTACTTC. Translation gives CASSELVAAYEQYF.

The V call is TRBV29-1, the J call TRBJ1-1; D remains unclear. Trimming stripped 4 bases from V and 3 bases from J, with 15 bases between. Germline lookup yields CDR1 SQVTM and CDR2 ANQGSEA. The CDR3 spans 14 residues. The CDR3 loop is CSVGKTDRYTEAFF. The DNA of the CDR3 is TGCAGCGTTGGTAAAACAGATAGATACACTGAAGCTTTCTTT.

The chain is built from TRBV4-1 and TRBJ2-2; 7 bases are a match to TRBD1. The CDR3 loop spans 15 amino acids. Losses at the gene ends were 4 bases for V and 5 bases for J; bases not matched to a gene: 7. From germline, CDR1 is MGHRA and CDR2 YSYEKL. The CDR3 protein is CASSLGQMGTGELFF. DNA of the CDR3: TGCGCCAGCAGCCTGGGACAGATGGGAACCGGGGAGCTGTTTTTT.

The rearrangement uses TRBV18 and TRBJ2-7; D call uncertain. The CDR3 contains 14 residues. Germline CDR1 KGHSH, CDR2 LQKENI. V lost 3 bases and J 0 bases, leaving 9 bases between the germline ends. The CDR3 region has the DNA TGTGCCAGCTCACCTGAGTGGGCCTCCTACGAGCAGTACTTC. Protein product: CASSPEWASYEQYF.

This clone was seen a few times. The chain carries TRBV5-6 and TRBJ2-5; 8 positions agree with TRBD1. The CDR3 spans 15 residues. Germline V gene sequence: CDR1 SGHDT, CDR2 YYEEEE. V shed 4 bases and J 7 bases; nucleotides not matched to a gene: 12. Here the CDR3 DNA reads TGTGCCAGCAGCCCAACCGGACAGGGAAGGGTGACCCAGTACTTC. As protein: CASSPTGQGRVTQYF.

The chain has TRBV5-6 and TRBJ2-1; the match to TRBD2 covers 10 bases. The ends lost 2 bases at V and 7 bases at J; junction bases unmatched: 12. CDR1 is SGHDT and CDR2 is YYEEEE in the germline V gene. The CDR3 has 17 residues. The CDR3 reads CASSFFTSGILSNEQFF. The CDR3, as DNA: TGTGCCAGCAGCTTCTTCACTAGCGGGATCCTTAGTAATGAGCAGTTCTTC.

The chain has TRBV27 and TRBJ2-7; TRBD2 matches at 12 bases. Germline V CDR1 and CDR2: MNHEY, SMNVEV (reference sequence). The CDR3 totals 16 residues. The junction had 12 bases not matched to a gene; V was cut back by 5 bases and J by 7 bases. CDR3 sequence: CASSPLRTSGAGEQYF. The CDR3 nucleotides are TGTGCCAGCAGTCCGCTACGGACTAGCGGGGCTGGAGAGCAGTACTTC.

The chain is built from TRBV20-1 and TRBJ2-7; D gene unclear. The V and J ends lost 3 bases and 3 bases respectively, with 6 bases between them. CDR1 is DFQATT and CDR2 is SNEGSKA in the germline V gene (reference sequence). The CDR3 is 11 residues long. The CDR3 DNA is TGCAGTGCTAGTTTAAACTACGAGCAGTACTTC. Translating it yields CSASLNYEQYF.